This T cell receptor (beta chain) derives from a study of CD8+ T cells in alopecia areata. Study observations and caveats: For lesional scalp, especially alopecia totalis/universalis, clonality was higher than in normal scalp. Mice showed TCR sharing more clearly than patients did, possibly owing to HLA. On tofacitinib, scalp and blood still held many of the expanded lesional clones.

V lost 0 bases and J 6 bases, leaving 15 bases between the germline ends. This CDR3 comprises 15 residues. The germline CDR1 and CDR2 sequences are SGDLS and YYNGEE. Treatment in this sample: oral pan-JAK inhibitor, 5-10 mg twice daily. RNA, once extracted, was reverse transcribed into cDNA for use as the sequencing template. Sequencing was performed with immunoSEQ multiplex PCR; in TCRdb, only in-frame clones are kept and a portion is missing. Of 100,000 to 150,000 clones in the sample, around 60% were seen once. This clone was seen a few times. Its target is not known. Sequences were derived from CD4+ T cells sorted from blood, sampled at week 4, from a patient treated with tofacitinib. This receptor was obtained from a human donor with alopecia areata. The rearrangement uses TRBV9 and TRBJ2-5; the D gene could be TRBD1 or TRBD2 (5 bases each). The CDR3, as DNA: TGTGCCAGCAGCGTAGCTACGGGCTCGGGGCAGACCCAGTACTTC. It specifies CASSVATGSGQTQYF.